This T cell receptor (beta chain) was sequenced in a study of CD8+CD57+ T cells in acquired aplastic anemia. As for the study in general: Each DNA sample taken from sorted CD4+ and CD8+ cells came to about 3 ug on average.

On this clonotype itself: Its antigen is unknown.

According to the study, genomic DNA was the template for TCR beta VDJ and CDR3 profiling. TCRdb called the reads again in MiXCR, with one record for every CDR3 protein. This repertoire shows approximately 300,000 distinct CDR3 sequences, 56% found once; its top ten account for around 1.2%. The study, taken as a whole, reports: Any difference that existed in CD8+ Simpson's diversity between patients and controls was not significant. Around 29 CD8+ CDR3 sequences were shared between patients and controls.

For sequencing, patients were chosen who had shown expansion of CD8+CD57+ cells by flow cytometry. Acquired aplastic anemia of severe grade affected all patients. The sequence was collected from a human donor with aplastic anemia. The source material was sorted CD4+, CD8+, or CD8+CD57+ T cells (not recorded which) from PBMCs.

Here the CDR3 reads CASSPGQGAGTEAFF. Written as DNA, the CDR3 is TGTGCCAGCAGTCCGGGACAGGGGGCGGGCACTGAAGCTTTCTTT. The V gene is TRBV11-3, the J gene TRBJ1-1; 12 nucleotides line up with TRBD1. With V trimmed by 6 bases and J by 4 bases, 6 bases remained unmatched. This CDR3 has 15 amino acids. Looked up from germline, CDR1 is SGHNT and CDR2 is YENEEA.